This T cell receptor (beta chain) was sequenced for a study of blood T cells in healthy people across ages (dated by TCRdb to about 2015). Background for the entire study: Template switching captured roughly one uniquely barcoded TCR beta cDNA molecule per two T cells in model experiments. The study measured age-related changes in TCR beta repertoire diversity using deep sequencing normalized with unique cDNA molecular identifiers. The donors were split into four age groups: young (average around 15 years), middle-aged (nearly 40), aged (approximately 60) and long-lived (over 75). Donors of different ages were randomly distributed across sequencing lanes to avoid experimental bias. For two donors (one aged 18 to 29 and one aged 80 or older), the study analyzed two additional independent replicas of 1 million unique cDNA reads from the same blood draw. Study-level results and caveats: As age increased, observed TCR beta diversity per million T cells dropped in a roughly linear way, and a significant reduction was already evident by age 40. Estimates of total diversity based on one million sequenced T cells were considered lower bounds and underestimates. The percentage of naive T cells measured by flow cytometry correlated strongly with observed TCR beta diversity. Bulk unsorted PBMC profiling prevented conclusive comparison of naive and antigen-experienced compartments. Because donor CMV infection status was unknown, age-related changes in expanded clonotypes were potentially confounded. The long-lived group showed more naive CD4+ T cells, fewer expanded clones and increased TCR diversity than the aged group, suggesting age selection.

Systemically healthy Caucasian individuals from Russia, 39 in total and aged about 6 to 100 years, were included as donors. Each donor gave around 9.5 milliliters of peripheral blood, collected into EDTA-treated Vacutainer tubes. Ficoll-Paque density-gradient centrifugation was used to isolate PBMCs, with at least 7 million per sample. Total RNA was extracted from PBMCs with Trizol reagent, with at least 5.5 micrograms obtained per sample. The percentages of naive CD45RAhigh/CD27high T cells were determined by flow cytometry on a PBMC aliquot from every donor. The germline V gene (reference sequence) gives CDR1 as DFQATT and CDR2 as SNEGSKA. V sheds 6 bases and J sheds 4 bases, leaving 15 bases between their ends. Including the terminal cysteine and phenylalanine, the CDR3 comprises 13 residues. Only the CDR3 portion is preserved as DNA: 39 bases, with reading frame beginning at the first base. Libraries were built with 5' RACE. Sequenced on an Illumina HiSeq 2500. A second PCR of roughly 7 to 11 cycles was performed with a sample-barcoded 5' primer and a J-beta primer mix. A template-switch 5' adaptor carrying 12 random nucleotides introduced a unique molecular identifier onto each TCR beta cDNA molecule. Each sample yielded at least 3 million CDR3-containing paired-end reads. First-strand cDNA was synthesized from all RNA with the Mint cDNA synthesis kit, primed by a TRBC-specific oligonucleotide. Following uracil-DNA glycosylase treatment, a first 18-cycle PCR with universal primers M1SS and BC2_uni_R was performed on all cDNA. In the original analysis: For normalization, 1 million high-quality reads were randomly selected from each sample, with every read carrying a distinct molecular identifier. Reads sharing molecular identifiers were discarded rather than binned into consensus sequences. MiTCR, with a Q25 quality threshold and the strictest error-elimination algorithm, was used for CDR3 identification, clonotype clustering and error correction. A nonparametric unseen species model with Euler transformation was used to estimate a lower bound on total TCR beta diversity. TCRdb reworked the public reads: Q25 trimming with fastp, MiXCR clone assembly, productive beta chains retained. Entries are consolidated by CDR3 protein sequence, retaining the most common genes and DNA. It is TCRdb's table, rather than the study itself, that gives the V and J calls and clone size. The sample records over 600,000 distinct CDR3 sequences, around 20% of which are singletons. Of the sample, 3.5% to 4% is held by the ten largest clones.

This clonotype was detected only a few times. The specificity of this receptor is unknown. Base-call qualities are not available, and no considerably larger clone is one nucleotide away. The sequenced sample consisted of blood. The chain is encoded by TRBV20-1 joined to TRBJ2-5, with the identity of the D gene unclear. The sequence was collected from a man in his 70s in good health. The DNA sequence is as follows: TGCAGTGCCCAAAACTCATACCCAGAGACCCAGTACTTC. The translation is CSAQNSYPETQYF.